This is a list of T cell receptor beta chains from one sample in a study of cytomegalovirus exposure and HLA in healthy donors. TCRdb keeps only in-frame clones here, not all; method: immunoSEQ multiplex PCR. This table has 85,000 to 130,000 clones, over 70% appearing once. The sequenced material came from PBMCs. Receptors were obtained from a boy aged 5-17 years in good health and CMV-seronegative. Each CDR3 is given with its conserved first and last residue.

CASSQKDLQETQYF | TRBV5-6
CASSVGGLSSYEQYF | TRBV9
CASSLFTGSYEQYF | TRBV5-1
CASSFIPGGTYEQYF | TRBV5-1
CASRPGGGFTDTQYF | TRBV7-9
CASLPRAGVSDTQYF | TRBV19
CASSFSGSPYEQYF | TRBV27
CASRHQGNPRNEAFF | TRBV6-6
CASSFTAGNTEAFF | TRBV7-2
CASSLQGASTEAFF | TRBV5-1
CASSQAIAGAYEQYF | TRBV4-2
CASSDRVVTEAFF | TRBV6-6
CASSSGQGIREQYF | TRBV7-2
CASSLVPRGRTDTQYF | TRBV7-2
CASSFSTGEGQPQHF | TRBV7-9
CASANPGEQFF | TRBV6-6
CASMPGRGSAGELFF | TRBV7-2
CATVLGGGYTF | TRBV28
CASSLWGGSANYGYTF | TRBV28
CASSEPGGWVDTQYF | TRBV25-1
CASSLAGQGAGEQYF | TRBV5-1
CASSEPGRDEQYF | TRBV10-1
CASSLWGQPEAFF | TRBV27
CASSQAGGHSGYGYTF | TRBV14
CAWSWFPPGTEAFF | TRBV30
CAISESNGRGDNEQFF | TRBV10-3
CASSLFGQGGYEQYF | TRBV28
CASSFGIEGLLF | TRBV5-6
CASSWDRNTGELFF | TRBV5-4
CAWSVFSSHTQYF | TRBV30
CASSQDHMLNTEAFF | TRBV4-1
CASSLTSGGAGYEQYF | TRBV4-1
CASSFAGGSGNTIYF | TRBV7-2
CASSGLRSFF | TRBV28
CASSLDRGPHNEQFF | TRBV9
CASSLGRGYGYTF | TRBV7-3
CATTGASGGKETQYF | TRBV28
CASSLGPSGGRETQYF | TRBV5-4
CASSTDRGLGYTF | TRBV7-3
CASSERGSNTEAFF | TRBV10-2
CASSPYYRGTTNEKLFF | TRBV4-1
CASRLLASSYEQYF | TRBV2
CASSLGTGYGYTF | TRBV7-9
CATSPIGRMNTEAFF | TRBV15
CATRRPNSGANVLTF | TRBV15
CASRQGNLGGNTIYF | TRBV6-5
CASSYISVNYGYTF | TRBV6-5
CASRQSGGDEQYF | TRBV19
CASSPGLAGPKGNEQFF | TRBV5-1
CASSLGTANEKLFF | TRBV7-8
CASSYVVGQLYGYTF | TRBV6-6
CASSPSPSGNTIYF | TRBV6-5
CASSKGQGPGNTIYF | TRBV7-9
CASSTGGLYNEQFF | TRBV6-1
CAISGERNTEAFF | TRBV10-3
CASREGSTEAFF | TRBV11-3
CASSEPITSGVYNEQFF | TRBV10-2
CASSHSGISNSGNTIYF | TRBV5-5